The clone carrying this T cell receptor beta chain was seen at least ten times. These data are taken from a study of T-cell reconstitution after alpha-beta-depleted transplantation in children. Germline values: CDR1 SGHTA, CDR2 FQGNSA. The CDR3 sequence is 16 residues long. J was trimmed by 1 base and V by 5 bases; bases with no gene match: 6. Researchers prepared the TCRbeta library using unique molecular identifiers, the study reports. One entry per CDR3 protein, called by TCRdb with MiXCR from the PCR reads. The sample has 120,000 or so distinct CDR3 sequences, 10% to 13% seen once. The TCR was taken from a human donor who donated a stem cell graft to a child with acute lymphoblastic leukemia. The gene calls are TRBV7-2 and TRBJ2-1; 9 bases are a match to TRBD1. Here the sequenced sample was PBMCs from the stem cell graft donor, taken from the stem cell graft. The CDR3 sequence is CASSPMDRGSYNEQFF. The CDR3 DNA sequence: TGTGCCAGCAGCCCGATGGACAGGGGATCCTACAATGAGCAGTTCTTC.